This T cell receptor beta chain came from a study of T cells in tuberculosis. Thawed, overnight-rested PBMC were stained with GMM-loaded CD1B tetramer, viability dye and anti-CD3, then sorted. The lipid loaded on the CD1B tetramers was C32 glucose monomycolate from Rhodococcus equi. Chain pairing is unknown; alpha and beta were sequenced separately. Data came from immunoSEQ multiplex PCR; TCRdb stores just in-frame clones and leaves some out. Of 88,000 or so clones listed, roughly 88% are singletons. Germline V gene lookup returns CDR1 MDHEN and CDR2 SYDVKM. V shed 4 bases and J 6 bases; nucleotides not matched to a gene: 2. There are 13 residues in the CDR3.

The sample consisted of CD1b-GMM tetramer-negative cells sorted from PBMCs. The sequence came from an adult woman with latent tuberculosis. The V gene is TRBV28, the J gene TRBJ1-2, with TRBD1 matching over 10 bases. CDR3: CASSSTGGHGYTF. The CDR3 DNA reads as TGTGCCAGCAGTTCGACAGGGGGCCATGGCTACACCTTC.